What follows are 3 T cell receptor beta chains derived from one specimen sequenced in a study of CD8+ T cells in alopecia areata. The sequencing template was cDNA reverse transcribed from extracted RNA. Sequenced by immunoSEQ multiplex PCR; TCRdb stores in-frame clones only, minus some. The sample holds around 98,000 clones, about 45% seen once. Specimen: CD4+ T cells sorted from blood. The receptors originated from a human donor with alopecia areata.

The chain has TRBV4-1 and TRBJ2-1; 10 bases match TRBD1. The CDR3 totals 16 residues. V dropped 2 bases and J dropped 5; count of bases not matched to a gene: 6. CDR1 and CDR2 (germline): MGHRA, YSYEKL. CDR3 DNA: TGCGCCAGCAGCCAAACCGGGACAGGGGCGCACAATGAGCAGTTCTTC. Protein product: CASSQTGTGAHNEQFF.

In its sample, this clone was seen a few times. The chain employs TRBV14 and TRBJ2-7, with D unresolved. Trimming pared 3 bases from V and 6 bases from J, leaving 9 bases between. There are 12 residues in the CDR3. Germline V gene sequence: CDR1 SGHDN, CDR2 FVKESK. In DNA, the CDR3 is TGTGCCAGCAGCCAGGGGTTGGCCGAGCAGTACTTC. This sequence encodes CASSQGLAEQYF. The whole variable domain, filled in from reference TRBV14 and TRBJ2-7, reads EAGVTQFPSHSVIEKGQTVTLRCDPISGHDNLYWYRRVMGKEIKFLLHFVKESKQDESGMPNNRFLAERTGGTYSTLKVQPAELEDSGVYFCASSQGLAEQYFGPGTRLTVT.

The V gene is TRBV14, the J gene TRBJ1-2; TRBD1 aligns across 8 bases. CDR1 and CDR2 (germline): SGHDN, FVKESK. The J segment lost 7 bases and the V segment lost 5 bases, leaving 3 bases of the junction unmatched. The CDR3 totals 12 residues. Here the CDR3 DNA reads TGTGCCAGCAGCTTCGACAGGGGTGGCTACACCTTC. This codes for CASSFDRGGYTF.